These T cell receptor beta chains were read from a single sample in a study of blood T cells in healthy people across ages. TCRdb reanalysed the 5' RACE reads using MiXCR and keeps one entry per CDR3 protein. The table shows 630,000 or so distinct CDR3 sequences, with about 30% occurring only once. Material: blood. Receptors originate from a woman aged 80 or over in good health. Each CDR3 is given with its conserved first and last residue. The order of the fields is J gene, clone size, V gene, D gene, CDR3 DNA, CDR3 protein. The D gene is left open where the match is weak. The size entry is marked missing in some rows and otherwise reads once, few, many or a size class.

TRBJ1-1,NA,TRBV7-9,TRBD1,TGTGCCAGCAGCTTCGACGACAGGGGGAACACTGAAGCTTTCTTT,CASSFDDRGNTEAFF
TRBJ1-4,few,TRBV7-9,NA,TGTGCCAGCAGTACCGGGCAGTCAACTAATGAAAAACTGTTTTTT,CASSTGQSTNEKLFF
TRBJ1-4,few,TRBV20-1,TRBD1,TGCAGTCCCGAGGGGGGGACAGGGGCTGAAAAACTGTTTTTT,CSPEGGTGAEKLFF
TRBJ1-2,many,TRBV10-3,TRBD1,TGTGCCATCAGCCTACAGGGGGCCCATGGCTACACCTTC,CAISLQGAHGYTF
TRBJ1-5,NA,TRBV12-5,TRBD1,TGTGCTAGTGGGAGGACAGGGGGTCAGCCCCAGCATTTT,CASGRTGGQPQHF
TRBJ2-5,many,TRBV11-2,NA,TGTGCCAGCAGCGCAATTGGACGTAAGGATGAGACCCAGTACTTC,CASSAIGRKDETQYF
TRBJ1-5,many,TRBV6-2/TRBV6-3,NA,TGTGCCAGCAGTTACGAGGGGACGGATACACACCGGCCCCAGCATTTT,CASSYEGTDTHRPQHF
TRBJ2-4,many,TRBV19,NA,TGTGCCAGTAGTACCCAGGTTGGAAACATTCAGTACTTC,CASSTQVGNIQYF
TRBJ1-4,many,TRBV18,NA,TGTGCCAGCTCCGTTGACAGTGCTAATGAAAAACTGTTTTTT,CASSVDSANEKLFF
TRBJ2-7,NA,TRBV6-2/TRBV6-3,NA,TGTGCCAGCAGTTACTCTCCTAGCGCCTACGAGCAGTACTTC,CASSYSPSAYEQYF
TRBJ2-1,NA,TRBV5-1,TRBD2,TGCGCCAGCAGCTGGGGGACTAGCTTTTTCCACAATGAGCAGTTCTTC,CASSWGTSFFHNEQFF
TRBJ1-2,few,TRBV28,NA,TGTGCCAGCAGTCCCGGGGCGGTTTGGGGTGGCTACACCTTC,CASSPGAVWGGYTF
TRBJ2-7,NA,TRBV7-2,NA,TGTGCCAGCAGCTTAGCCGGGGGTAACGTGTACGAGCAGTACTTC,CASSLAGGNVYEQYF
TRBJ1-1,NA,TRBV20-1,TRBD1,TGCAGTGCTAGAGCCCCGACAGGGGAGAACACTGAAGCTTTCTTT,CSARAPTGENTEAFF
TRBJ2-6,many,TRBV5-8,TRBD1,TGTGCCAGCAGCCGAGGACAGGGCACCGGGGCCAACGTCCTGACTTTC,CASSRGQGTGANVLTF
TRBJ2-1,many,TRBV9,NA,TGTGCCAGCAGCCAGGGATGGGGCAATGAGCAGTTCTTC,CASSQGWGNEQFF
TRBJ2-3,NA,TRBV12-3/TRBV12-4,NA,TGTGCCAGCACCACAGCGGGCGCAGATACGCAGTATTTT,CASTTAGADTQYF
TRBJ1-1,many,TRBV30,NA,TGTGCCTGGAGTGGGAGCCTCAACACTGAAGCTTTCTTT,CAWSGSLNTEAFF
TRBJ1-5,many,TRBV29-1,NA,TGCAGCGTTGTCGAAGGGGTCAATCAGCCCCAGCATTTT,CSVVEGVNQPQHF
TRBJ1-4,many,TRBV20-1,NA,TGCAGTGCAGGAAGCGGGGCAGGGGAAAAACTGTTTTTT,CSAGSGAGEKLFF
TRBJ1-4,many,TRBV6-6,NA,TGTGCCAGCAGCTCAACAGGGCTGAATGAAAAACTGTTTTTT,CASSSTGLNEKLFF
TRBJ2-6,few,TRBV6-1,TRBD2,TGTGCCAGCAGTGAACAAAGACTAGCGGGCTTATCTGGGGCCAACGTCCTGACTTTC,CASSEQRLAGLSGANVLTF
TRBJ1-2,NA,TRBV14,NA,TGTGCCAGCAGCCGAGACAATGTCTATGGCTACACCTTC,CASSRDNVYGYTF
TRBJ1-1,NA,TRBV20-1,TRBD1,TGCAGTGCTAGAGTCCCCCCACCGGGACAGAGGAACACTGAAGCTTTCTTT,CSARVPPPGQRNTEAFF
TRBJ2-3,NA,TRBV6-1,TRBD2,TGTGCCAGCAGCCCACTGGGGAGGGTAGATACGCAGTATTTT,CASSPLGRVDTQYF
TRBJ2-1,many,TRBV29-1,TRBD2,TGCAGCGTTCTTACGGCGGGGGGGAGCTCCTACAATGAGCAGTTCTTC,CSVLTAGGSSYNEQFF
TRBJ2-1,many,TRBV15,TRBD2,TGTGCCACCACTACCTCCTTGGGGCGGGGGGGCCGAAATGAGCAGTTCTTC,CATTTSLGRGGRNEQFF
TRBJ2-6,many,TRBV27,NA,TGTGCCAGCAGTTTATGGACAGCCTCTGGGGCCAACGTCCTGACTTTC,CASSLWTASGANVLTF
TRBJ2-1,NA,TRBV15,TRBD2,TGTGCCACCAGCGACGTGGGGAGGGCCAGGTACAATGAGCAGTTCTTC,CATSDVGRARYNEQFF
TRBJ2-5,many,TRBV15,NA,TGTGCCACCAGCAGAGGAGGCTTAGGGCCCGTGGGGACCCAGTACTTC,CATSRGGLGPVGTQYF
TRBJ2-7,many,TRBV18,NA,TGTGCCAGCTCACCACCGATGACAGAGCATTCCTACGAGCAGTACTTC,CASSPPMTEHSYEQYF
TRBJ2-1,many,TRBV27,TRBD2,TGTGCCAGCAGTTTATCGGGGACTAGCGGGGGGTTGAAGAAACCCTACAATGAGCAGTTCTTC,CASSLSGTSGGLKKPYNEQFF
TRBJ2-7,NA,TRBV7-2,NA,TGTGCCAGCAGCCTAGGACGGAATTCCTACGAGCAGTACTTC,CASSLGRNSYEQYF
TRBJ2-1,few,TRBV20-1,NA,TGCAGTGCTAGAGAGCGGCGGGACCGCTCCTACAATGAGCAGTTCTTC,CSARERRDRSYNEQFF
TRBJ2-1,NA,TRBV5-6,NA,TGTGCCAGCAGCCCCGACCGGCCGGGGGAGCAGTTCTTC,CASSPDRPGEQFF
TRBJ1-5,NA,TRBV2,NA,TGTGCCAGCAGTGAATTAAGGGTTAATCAGCCCCAGCATTTT,CASSELRVNQPQHF
TRBJ2-2,once,TRBV9,NA,TGTGCCAGCAGCGTAACCACGAACACCGGGGAGCTGTTTTTT,CASSVTTNTGELFF
TRBJ2-1,many,TRBV6-5,TRBD2,TGTGCCAGCAGTTACTCGATCCCGGGGGGGGAAGGGGGTGAGCAGTTCTTC,CASSYSIPGGEGGEQFF
TRBJ2-3,many,TRBV7-9,TRBD1,TGTGCCAGCACCATGACAGGGACAGATACGCAGTATTTT,CASTMTGTDTQYF
TRBJ2-5,NA,TRBV7-2,NA,TGTGCCAGCAGCATGATGGACTTTTCTCTGTACTTC,CASSMMDFSLYF
TRBJ1-2,many,TRBV27,NA,TGTGCCAGCAGTTTATCTTACAGGGACAAGAGTGGCTACACCTTC,CASSLSYRDKSGYTF
TRBJ2-5,NA,TRBV5-1,NA,TGCGCCAGCAGCGTTGCAGGGGCTAGAGAGACTCAGTACTTC,CASSVAGARETQYF
TRBJ1-5,NA,TRBV2,NA,TGTGCCAGCCGGTCAGGGACGAATCAGCCCCAGCATTTT,CASRSGTNQPQHF
TRBJ1-5,few,TRBV20-1,NA,TGCAGTGCTAGTCGGGGAGTGGATCAGCCCCAGCATTTT,CSASRGVDQPQHF
TRBJ1-2,many,TRBV6-5,NA,TGTGCCAGCAGTGCCGCGTGGGGGGGTGATGGCTACACCTTC,CASSAAWGGDGYTF